This TCR beta chain stems from a study of cytomegalovirus exposure and HLA in healthy donors. Findings of the study overall: Further analysis, carried out later, found HLA-associated TCR beta chains more clonally expanded than equally common other chains.

V lost 4 bases to trimming and J lost 7 bases; unmatched junction nucleotides: 8. Germline lookup yields CDR1 SGHDT and CDR2 YYEEEE. CDR3 length equals 16 residues. Vbeta (60) and Jbeta (13) primers were used in the PCR. As processed by the authors: Later, an analysis found 75 million to 100 million unique TCR beta chains, and about 10 million of these were shared. Here immunoSEQ multiplex PCR was the method, and the copy in TCRdb shows in-frame clones only, minus some. Clone size and the V and J calls come from that table; the DNA yielded D and trimming. This sample's table has 150,000 or so clones. Notes on this clone: As yet, its antigen is unknown.

The V and J genes are TRBV5-6 and TRBJ2-1, with TRBD2 matching 13 bases. This TCR derives from a woman in her 50s in good health and CMV-seronegative. Sequenced sample: PBMCs. Written as DNA, the CDR3 is TGTGCCAGCAGCCCCGGCGGGACTAGCGGGGAGAATGAGCAGTTCTTC. Protein: CASSPGGTSGENEQFF.